These T cell receptor beta chains were read from a single sample in a study of blood T cell repertoires in COVID-19. The repertoire was sequenced with immunoSEQ multiplex PCR; TCRdb's copy has only in-frame clones and lacks some. The repertoire has about 150,000 clones, approximately 90% of them found once; the top ten carry about 3.2%. The sample was peripheral blood. The receptor set was obtained from a man in his sixties with active or convalescent COVID-19. Both conserved end residues are part of each CDR3. A D gene is named only where the DNA matches it firmly. Clone size, where shown, is once, few, many, or a class for clones that have expanded.

d_gene	j_gene	v_gene	abundance	CDR3aa	CDR3nt
.	TRBJ1-5	TRBV6-6	.	CASSSATGLNQPQHF	TGTGCCAGCAGTTCTGCGACAGGCCTCAATCAGCCCCAGCATTTT
TRBD1	TRBJ2-1	TRBV9	.	CASSRSTGDDEQFF	TGTGCCAGCAGTCGTAGCACAGGGGATGATGAGCAGTTCTTC
.	TRBJ2-1	TRBV7-9	.	CASSLAGGPNEQFF	TGTGCCAGCAGCTTAGCGGGGGGGCCCAATGAGCAGTTCTTC
TRBD2	TRBJ2-5	TRBV5-1	once	CASSASLAGGMETQYF	TGCGCCAGCAGCGCCTCACTAGCGGGGGGGATGGAGACCCAGTACTTC
TRBD2	TRBJ2-1	TRBV9	.	CASSVDGREYDEQFF	TGTGCCAGCAGCGTAGACGGGAGGGAATACGATGAGCAGTTCTTC
.	TRBJ2-7	TRBV2	many	CASLRVTYEQYF	TGTGCCAGCCTCAGGGTCACCTACGAGCAGTACTTC
TRBD2	TRBJ2-1	TRBV24-1	.	CATSDPSGSKLYNEQFF	TGTGCCACCAGTGACCCTAGCGGGAGTAAGCTCTACAATGAGCAGTTCTTC
.	TRBJ1-3	TRBV7-8	once	CASSPLNSGNTIYF	TGTGCCAGCAGCCCCCTTAATTCTGGAAACACCATATATTTT
TRBD1	TRBJ1-1	TRBV3-1/TRBV3-2	.	CASSPRDRGGTEAFF	TGTGCCAGCAGCCCCAGGGACAGAGGGGGCACTGAAGCTTTCTTT
.	TRBJ2-3	TRBV7-9	.	CASSLVATSTDTQYF	TGTGCCAGCAGCTTAGTAGCGACTAGCACAGATACGCAGTATTTT
.	TRBJ2-7	TRBV27	.	CASSHSAAQDYEQYF	TGTGCCAGCAGCCATTCGGCAGCACAGGATTACGAGCAGTACTTC
.	TRBJ2-2	TRBV4-3	.	CASSQGIQLGELFF	TGCGCCAGCAGCCAAGGAATCCAGTTAGGGGAGCTGTTTTTT
TRBD1	TRBJ2-7	TRBV18	.	CASSPGAFPGGEQYF	TGTGCCAGCTCGCCCGGGGCTTTTCCAGGGGGCGAGCAGTACTTC
TRBD1	TRBJ1-2	TRBV7-2	few	CASSLPGQGAMGTF	TGTGCCAGCAGCTTACCCGGACAGGGGGCAATGGGTACCTTC
TRBD1	TRBJ1-4	TRBV28	.	CASSHRTGGEKLFF	TGTGCCAGCAGTCACCGGACAGGGGGCGAAAAACTGTTTTTT
TRBD1	TRBJ1-5	TRBV30	.	CAWGDSSDGPQHF	TGTGCCTGGGGGGACAGCTCTGATGGGCCCCAGCATTTT
TRBD2	TRBJ2-1	TRBV5-1	.	CASSLDGRGGRNEQFF	TGCGCCAGCAGCTTGGATGGGCGGGGGGGCCGGAATGAGCAGTTCTTC
TRBD1	TRBJ2-5	TRBV19	few	CASSNIRQGDETQYF	TGTGCCAGTAGTAATATCAGGCAGGGGGATGAGACCCAGTACTTC